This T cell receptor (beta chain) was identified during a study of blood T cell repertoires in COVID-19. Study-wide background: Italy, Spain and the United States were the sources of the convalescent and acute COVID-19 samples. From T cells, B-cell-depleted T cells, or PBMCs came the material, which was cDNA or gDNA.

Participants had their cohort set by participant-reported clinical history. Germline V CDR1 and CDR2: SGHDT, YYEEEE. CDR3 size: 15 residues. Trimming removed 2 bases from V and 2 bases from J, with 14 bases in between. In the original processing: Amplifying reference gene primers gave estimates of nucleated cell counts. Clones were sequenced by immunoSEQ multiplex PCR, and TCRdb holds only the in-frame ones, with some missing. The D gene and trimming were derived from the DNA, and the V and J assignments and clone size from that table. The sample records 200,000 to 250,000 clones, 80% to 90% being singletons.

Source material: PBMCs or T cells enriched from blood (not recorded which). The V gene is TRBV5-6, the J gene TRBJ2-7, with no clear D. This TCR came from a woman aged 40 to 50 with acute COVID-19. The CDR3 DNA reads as TGTGCCAGCAGCTTTGGTGATCTTGGCACCTACGAGCAGTACTTC. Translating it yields CASSFGDLGTYEQYF.